This T cell receptor beta chain was profiled in a study of shared clonotypes between healthy human individuals. Study context: Donors consisted of a couple of women and a few men between 18 and 49.

V lost 0 bases and J lost 5, with 13 bases in between. The CDR3 contains 15 residues. Germline loops: CDR1 GTSNPN, CDR2 SVGIG (reference sequence). Broader study findings: Between several donors, naive CD4 clonotypes were shared at a level of about 5%.

Concerning this clone: Its antigen is not identified.

TCRdb keeps only in-frame clones here, not all; method: immunoSEQ multiplex PCR. This repertoire shows 2 million to 2.5 million clones, under 95% found once; its top ten account for 0.3% to 0.4%. The source of this sequence is a man in his late teens or twenties in good health. Some clones in this sample may be carry-over from other donors' samples. Material: naive CD4+ T cells from PBMCs. Subset meaning: CD45RA+ positively selected. The J gene is TRBJ2-2, the V gene TRBV30; the D call may be TRBD1 or TRBD2 (6 bases each). The CDR3 region has the DNA TGTGCCTGGAGTGTAGGCGGGACAACTACCGGGGAGCTGTTTTTT. The encoded protein is CAWSVGGTTTGELFF.